One T cell receptor (beta chain) is described in this entry. The data derive from a study of blood T cell repertoires in COVID-19. Study overall: Sources were T cells, B-cell-depleted T cells, or PBMCs; the material itself was cDNA or gDNA.

Seattle participants joined during active infection and were tracked over time. The CDR3 has 16 amino acids. The germline V gene encodes CDR1 SGDLS and CDR2 YYNGEE. The ends were cut back, 2 bases at V and 0 bases at J, with 11 bases in the middle. Authors' analysis steps: Quantification of nucleated cells was approximated via reference gene primer amplification. Profiled with immunoSEQ multiplex PCR; TCRdb holds only in-frame clones, not every one. V, J and clone size are those of that table, while D and trimming were read from the DNA. Among 150,000 to 200,000 clones, roughly 90% were seen once, and the ten largest hold 9.5% to 13%.

This sequence was found in an older woman with COVID-19, enrolled during active disease. The chain recombines TRBV9 with TRBJ2-2; D perhaps matches TRBD2 (5 bases). Sequences were obtained from peripheral blood. CDR3 DNA sequence: TGTGCCAGCAGCGTCCTGGCGGAGGCGAACACCGGGGAGCTGTTTTTT. Residues: CASSVLAEANTGELFF. Together with reference TRBV9 and TRBJ2-2, the CDR3 gives the full variable domain: DSGVTQTPKHLITATGQRVTLRCSPRSGDLSVYWYQQSLDQGLQFLIQYYNGEERAKGNILERFSAQQFPDLHSELNLSSLELGDSALYFCASSVLAEANTGELFFGEGSRLTVL.